The 19 T cell receptor beta chains presented below share a single source sample, sequenced in a study of shared clonotypes between healthy human individuals (dated by TCRdb to 2020 to 2021). Library construction relied on the immunoSEQ multiplex PCR assay. TCRdb stores this immuneACCESS table with in-frame sequences only. Part of the clones is absent; in the studies checked, under half of the shortfall reflects unresolved V genes, and no reason is known for the rest. The sample table contains 530,000 or so clones; only one count was recorded for nearly 80% of them. The top ten clonotypes cover 12% of the sample. Sequencing was carried out using PBMCs. Source of these receptors: a woman between 40 and 50 years old in good health. Some clones in this sample may be carry-over from other donors' samples.

This chain joins TRBV5-1 and TRBJ1-2; no firm D call. CDR1 SGHRS and CDR2 YFSETQ come from the germline V gene. The CDR3 runs 12 residues. Trimming shortened V by 1 base and J by 6 bases, and 7 bases separated the two germline ends. For the CDR3, the DNA is TGCGCCAGCAGCTTGTCCGGTGATGGCTACACCTTC. It codes for CASSLSGDGYTF. The full variable domain, its missing parts supplied by reference TRBV5-1 and TRBJ1-2, is KAGVTQTPRYLIKTRGQQVTLSCSPISGHRSVSWYQQTPGQGLQFLFEYFSETQRNKGNFPGRFSGRQFSNSRSEMNVSTLELGDSALYLCASSLSGDGYTFGSGTRLTVV.

As concerns this clone: Distinct nucleotide sequences in the sample also encode this CDR3. The V and J genes are TRBV5-1 and TRBJ2-1, with TRBD2 matching 9 bases. The V segment lost 0 bases and the J segment 5 bases; nucleotides outside the gene matches: 3. The germline gives CDR1 SGHRS, CDR2 YFSETQ. There are 15 residues in the CDR3. CDR3 in amino acids: CASSLAASGDNEQFF. DNA for the CDR3: TGCGCCAGCAGCTTGGCGGCTAGCGGGGACAATGAGCAGTTCTTC.

The V call is TRBV28, the J call TRBJ1-1, with 12 bases fitting TRBD1. This CDR3 region has 17 residues. The germline V gene encodes CDR1 MDHEN and CDR2 SYDVKM. V lost 3 bases and J lost 4; bases outside the gene matches: 9. CDR3 in amino acids: CASSFWDRGRIGTEAFF. CDR3 nucleotides: TGTGCCAGCAGTTTTTGGGACAGGGGGCGCATCGGCACTGAAGCTTTCTTT.

The rearrangement uses TRBV7-3 and TRBJ2-1, with 10 bases lining up with TRBD2. Per the germline V gene, CDR1 is SGHTA and CDR2 is FQGTGA. The CDR3 loop spans 15 amino acids. The ends lost 2 bases at V and 6 bases at J; junction bases unmatched: 4. In DNA form, the CDR3 reads TGTGCCAGCAGCTTAGGACTAGCGGTCAGCAATGAGCAGTTCTTC. Its protein is CASSLGLAVSNEQFF.

The chain has TRBV4-1 and TRBJ2-7, with a weak D call TRBD2 (7 bases). The germline V gene encodes CDR1 MGHRA and CDR2 YSYEKL. Trimming stripped 1 base from V and 1 base from J, with 11 bases between. The CDR3 is made up of 15 amino acids. DNA for the CDR3: TGCGCCAGCAGCCAAGGGGGGGGCAGGTCCTACGAGCAGTACTTC. The encoded protein is CASSQGGGRSYEQYF.

The CDR3 bases are TGTGCCAGCAGTCCGATCGGGACTCCTATTAACTATGGCTACACCTTC. Protein product: CASSPIGTPINYGYTF. This chain links TRBV28 with TRBJ1-2; possible D gene TRBD1, 5 bases. The CDR3 has 16 residues. Trimming left V 5 bases short and J 1 base short, with 17 bases between. CDR1 is MDHEN and CDR2 is SYDVKM in the germline V gene.

Points on this clone: A read error may be the cause here, since a much bigger clone is one base away. V gene TRBV18 combines with J gene TRBJ1-1; no firm D call. The germline gives CDR1 KGHSH, CDR2 LQKENI. This CDR3 is built from 15 residues. CDR3 amino acids: CASPPLGTWNTEAFF. The CDR3 region has the DNA TGTGCCAGCCCACCATTGGGCACCTGGAACACTGAAGCTTTCTTT.

The chain combines TRBV14 with TRBJ2-7; TRBD1 might be the D (7 bases). CDR3 size: 13 residues. In germline, CDR1 is SGHDN, CDR2 FVKESK. The germline V and J ends were trimmed by 4 bases and 6 bases, with 13 bases remaining between them. CDR3 bases: TGTGCCAGCAGCCCCCACAGGGGAGGCGAGCAGTACTTC. Protein product: CASSPHRGGEQYF. Using reference TRBV14 and TRBJ2-7 for the parts outside the CDR3, the full variable domain is EAGVTQFPSHSVIEKGQTVTLRCDPISGHDNLYWYRRVMGKEIKFLLHFVKESKQDESGMPNNRFLAERTGGTYSTLKVQPAELEDSGVYFCASSPHRGGEQYFGPGTRLTVT.

V and J are TRBV4-2 and TRBJ2-1, with 9 bases identical to TRBD2. With 0 bases clipped from V and 4 bases from J, the junction kept 4 bases outside the gene matches. The germline V gene encodes CDR1 LGHNA and CDR2 YNFKEQ. The CDR3 has 16 residues. The CDR3 loop is CASSQEAGGGYNEQFF. CDR3 nucleotide sequence: TGTGCCAGCAGCCAAGAAGCGGGAGGAGGGTACAATGAGCAGTTCTTC.

This clone was recorded a few times. J is TRBJ2-6 and V is TRBV15, with TRBD2 matching over 9 bases. The germline CDR1 and CDR2 sequences are LNHNV and YYDKDF (reference sequence). This CDR3 is 18 amino acids long. Trimming removed 5 bases from V and 1 base from J; junction bases left unmatched: 9. The CDR3 DNA reads TGTGCCACCAGCTCGTCGGGGACTAGCAATTCTGGGGCCAACGTCCTGACTTTC. It is translated as CATSSSGTSNSGANVLTF.

This clone was recorded at least ten times. The chain couples TRBV7-2 to TRBJ2-2; possibly TRBD2 for D (5 bases). The V end lost 4 bases, the J end lost 1 base, and 13 bases lay between the germline ends. Germline assignment: CDR1 SGHTA and CDR2 FQGNSA. The CDR3 loop spans 16 amino acids. DNA for the CDR3: TGTGCCAGCAGCTCCCGTGCTAGCAGGAACACCGGGGAGCTGTTTTTT. Its translation is CASSSRASRNTGELFF.

The V and J genes are TRBV28 and TRBJ1-2; a weak D match, TRBD1 (5 bases). CDR3 length: 12 amino acids. Germline V lookup: CDR1 MDHEN, CDR2 SYDVKM. V was trimmed by 3 bases and J by 5 bases, leaving 7 bases between them. In DNA, the CDR3 is TGTGCCAGCAGTTTCGAGGGGTATGGCTACACCTTC. Residues: CASSFEGYGYTF.

The chain has TRBV28 and TRBJ2-5, with 7 nucleotides matching TRBD1. The end of the DNA fits TRBJ2-7 better, so the J call may be wrong. The CDR3 totals 15 residues. Germline V gene sequence: CDR1 MDHEN, CDR2 SYDVKM. The CDR3 loop reads CASSSPSGQTYEQYF. DNA of the CDR3: TGTGCCAGCAGTTCCCCTTCGGGACAGACCTACGAGCAGTACTTC.

The gene calls are TRBV11-1 and TRBJ1-2; no clear D. The CDR3 sequence is 13 residues long. Per germline, CDR1 SGHAT and CDR2 FQDESV (reference sequence). The V gene lost 5 bases and the J gene lost 6 bases, with 13 bases spanning the gap. CDR3 loop: CASSRSLGDGYTF. The DNA for the CDR3 is TGTGCCAGCAGCCGCTCTCTTGGGGATGGCTACACCTTC.

This clone was recorded only once. The rearrangement joins TRBV7-9 to TRBJ2-2, with a weak D call TRBD2 (5 bases). The CDR3 is made up of 14 amino acids. V lost 6 bases and J lost 2, with 10 bases in between. Germline V lookup: CDR1 SEHNR, CDR2 FQNEAQ (reference sequence). CDR3 sequence: CASRREKNTGELFF. The CDR3 DNA reads TGTGCCAGCAGAAGGGAGAAAAACACCGGGGAGCTGTTTTTT.

CDR3 protein: CAWSSYRVGEQYF. The CDR3 coding sequence is TGTGCCTGGAGTAGTTACAGGGTCGGCGAGCAGTACTTC. V is TRBV30 and J is TRBJ2-7; TRBD1 might be the D (6 bases). The V end lost 2 bases, the J end lost 6 bases, and 14 bases lay between the germline ends. CDR3 length: 13 amino acids. Germline values: CDR1 GTSNPN, CDR2 SVGIG (reference sequence).

J is TRBJ2-7 and V is TRBV4-2, with 11 nucleotides matching TRBD2. The junction had 7 bases not matched to a gene; V was cut back by 3 bases and J by 3 bases. Germline assignment: CDR1 LGHNA and CDR2 YNFKEQ. The CDR3 has 16 amino acids. The CDR3 DNA reads as TGTGCCAGCAGCCACCTTAGCGGGAGGGCCCTCTACGAGCAGTACTTC. Translation gives CASSHLSGRALYEQYF.

V and J are TRBV11-2 and TRBJ2-7, with D unclear. The V end lost 0 bases, the J end lost 3 bases, and 3 bases lay between the germline ends. The germline gives CDR1 SGHAT, CDR2 FQNNGV. The CDR3 is 12 amino acids. The CDR3 DNA is TGTGCCAGCAGCTTAGATCGCTACGAGCAGTACTTC. This codes for CASSLDRYEQYF.

The CDR3 sequence: CASSRDRAYEQYF. The CDR3 nucleotides read TGTGCCAGCAGCAGAGACAGGGCGTACGAGCAGTACTTC. V and J are TRBV6-5 and TRBJ2-7; 7 positions match TRBD1. The CDR3 totals 13 residues. Germline CDR1 MNHEY, CDR2 SVGAGI. The J segment lost 4 bases and the V segment lost 6 bases, leaving 6 bases of the junction unmatched.